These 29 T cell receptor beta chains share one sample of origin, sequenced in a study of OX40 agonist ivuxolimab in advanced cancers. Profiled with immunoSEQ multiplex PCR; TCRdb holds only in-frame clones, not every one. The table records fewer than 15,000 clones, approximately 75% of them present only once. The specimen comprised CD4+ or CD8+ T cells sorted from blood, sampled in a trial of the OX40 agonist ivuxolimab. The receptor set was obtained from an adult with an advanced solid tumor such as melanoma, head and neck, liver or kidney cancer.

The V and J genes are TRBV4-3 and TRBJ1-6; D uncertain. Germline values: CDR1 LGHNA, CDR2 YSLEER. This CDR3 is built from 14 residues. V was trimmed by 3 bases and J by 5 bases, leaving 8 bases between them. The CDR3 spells CASSQNSHNSPLHF. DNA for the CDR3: TGCGCCAGCAGCCAGAACAGCCATAATTCACCCCTCCACTTT.

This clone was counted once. The CDR3 loop is CAWENRGALYGYTF. The CDR3 DNA is TGTGCCTGGGAAAACAGGGGAGCCTTATATGGCTACACCTTC. The chain employs TRBV30 and TRBJ1-2; 7 bases are a match to TRBD1. V was pared by 5 bases and J by 5 bases, with 11 bases of the junction left unmatched. This CDR3 has 14 residues. The germline gives CDR1 GTSNPN, CDR2 SVGIG (reference sequence).

The CDR3 loop reads CASGAYNEQFF. DNA for the CDR3: TGTGCCAGCGGGGCTTACAATGAGCAGTTCTTC. The gene calls are TRBV5-4 and TRBJ2-1, with D tentatively TRBD1 (5 bases). This CDR3 comprises 11 residues. Trimming left V 7 bases short and J 4 bases short, with 6 bases between. The V gene's germline CDR1 is SGHNT and CDR2 YYREEE (reference sequence). Based on the CDR3 plus reference TRBV5-4 and TRBJ2-1, the full variable domain is ETGVTQSPTHLIKTRGQQVTLRCSSQSGHNTVSWYQQALGQGPQFIFQYYREEENGRGNFPPRFSGLQFPNYSSELNVNALELDDSALYLCASGAYNEQFFGPGTRLTVL.

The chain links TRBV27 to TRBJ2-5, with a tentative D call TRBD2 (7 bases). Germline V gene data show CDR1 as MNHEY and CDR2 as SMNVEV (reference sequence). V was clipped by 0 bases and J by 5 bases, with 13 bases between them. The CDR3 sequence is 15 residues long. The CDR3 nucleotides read TGTGCCAGCAGTTTATCGTTCGGGGGGCTGGAGACCCAGTACTTC. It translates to CASSLSFGGLETQYF.

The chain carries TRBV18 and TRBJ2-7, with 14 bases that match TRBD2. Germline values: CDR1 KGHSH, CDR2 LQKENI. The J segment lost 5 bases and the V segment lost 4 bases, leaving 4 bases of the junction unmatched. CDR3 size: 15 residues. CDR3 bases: TGTGCCAGCTCACGACTAGCGGGAGGGTACGACGAGCAGTACTTC. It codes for CASSRLAGGYDEQYF.

CDR3 nucleotide sequence: TGTGCCAGCAGGGCGGGACAGGGGGCGGCGTACGAGCAGTACTTC. Translated, it gives CASRAGQGAAYEQYF. The chain couples TRBV2 to TRBJ2-7; 12 bases fit TRBD1. From germline, CDR1 is SNHLY and CDR2 FYNNEI. This CDR3 is built from 15 residues. J was trimmed by 4 bases and V by 6 bases; bases with no gene match: 7.

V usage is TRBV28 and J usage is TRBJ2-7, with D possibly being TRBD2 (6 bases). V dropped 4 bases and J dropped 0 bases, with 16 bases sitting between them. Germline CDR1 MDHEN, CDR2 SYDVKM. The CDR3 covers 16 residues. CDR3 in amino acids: CASSYPRGYRSYEQYF. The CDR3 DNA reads TGTGCCAGCAGTTACCCCCGGGGGTATCGCTCCTACGAGCAGTACTTC.

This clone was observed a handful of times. The CDR3 loop reads CASSQGPGVDTQYF. In DNA, the CDR3 is TGCGCCAGCAGCCAAGGTCCAGGGGTCGATACGCAGTATTTT. V and J are TRBV4-1 and TRBJ2-3; a weak D match, TRBD1 (6 bases). The CDR3 sequence is 14 residues long. Germline CDR1 is MGHRA and CDR2 is YSYEKL. Trimming left V 1 base short and J 6 bases short, with 11 bases between.

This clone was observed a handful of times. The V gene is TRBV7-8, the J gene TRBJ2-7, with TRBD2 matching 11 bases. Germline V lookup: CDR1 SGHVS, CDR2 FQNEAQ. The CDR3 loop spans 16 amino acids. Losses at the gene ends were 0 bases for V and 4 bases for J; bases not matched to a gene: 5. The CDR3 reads CASSLATSGSRYEQYF. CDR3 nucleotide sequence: TGTGCCAGCAGCTTAGCAACTAGCGGGAGTCGGTACGAGCAGTACTTC.

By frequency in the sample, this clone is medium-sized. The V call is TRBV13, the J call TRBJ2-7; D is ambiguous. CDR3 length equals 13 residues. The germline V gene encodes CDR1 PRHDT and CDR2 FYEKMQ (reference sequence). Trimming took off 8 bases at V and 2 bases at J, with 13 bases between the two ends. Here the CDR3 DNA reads TGTGCCAGCTCCCAAGGGTGGCCCTACGAGCAGTACTTC. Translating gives CASSQGWPYEQYF.

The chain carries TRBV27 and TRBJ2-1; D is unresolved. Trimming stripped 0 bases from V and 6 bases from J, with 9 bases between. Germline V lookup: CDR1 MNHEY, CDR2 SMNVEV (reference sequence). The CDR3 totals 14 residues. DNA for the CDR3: TGTGCCAGCAGTTTATCGGCTTTCGGCAATGAGCAGTTCTTC. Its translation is CASSLSAFGNEQFF.

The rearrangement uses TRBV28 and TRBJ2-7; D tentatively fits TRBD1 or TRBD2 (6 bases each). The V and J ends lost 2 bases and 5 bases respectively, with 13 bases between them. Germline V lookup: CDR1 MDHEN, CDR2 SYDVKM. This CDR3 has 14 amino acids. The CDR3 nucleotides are TGTGCCAGCAGTTTAGCGGGGAGACAGGACGAGCAGTACTTC. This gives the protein CASSLAGRQDEQYF.

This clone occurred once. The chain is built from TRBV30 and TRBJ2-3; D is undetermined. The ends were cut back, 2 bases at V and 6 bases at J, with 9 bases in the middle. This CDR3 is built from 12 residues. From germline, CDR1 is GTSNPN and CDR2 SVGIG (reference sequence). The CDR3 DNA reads TGTGCCTGGAGTTCCCCACCGGATACGCAGTATTTT. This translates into CAWSSPPDTQYF.

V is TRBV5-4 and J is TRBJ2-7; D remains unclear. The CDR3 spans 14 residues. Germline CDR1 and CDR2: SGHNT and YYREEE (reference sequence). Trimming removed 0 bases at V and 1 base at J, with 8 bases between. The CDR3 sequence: CASSLAVESYEQYF. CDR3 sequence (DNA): TGTGCCAGCAGCTTGGCGGTAGAATCCTACGAGCAGTACTTC. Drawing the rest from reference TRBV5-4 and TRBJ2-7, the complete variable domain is ETGVTQSPTHLIKTRGQQVTLRCSSQSGHNTVSWYQQALGQGPQFIFQYYREEENGRGNFPPRFSGLQFPNYSSELNVNALELDDSALYLCASSLAVESYEQYFGPGTRLTVT.

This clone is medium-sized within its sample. Written as DNA, the CDR3 is TGTGCCAGCAGCCAACTACCCGGACAGAACGAGCAGTACTTC. This translates into CASSQLPGQNEQYF. The rearrangement links TRBV4-2 to TRBJ2-7, with D possibly TRBD1 on 6 matching bases. V was cut by 2 bases and J by 5 bases, with 13 bases left in between. CDR1 is LGHNA and CDR2 is YNFKEQ in the germline V gene. The CDR3 has 14 residues.

CDR3 protein: CASSSLRAAPPNTGELFF. CDR3 nucleotides: TGTGCCAGCAGTTCGCTCCGGGCCGCGCCTCCGAACACCGGGGAGCTGTTTTTT. The V call is TRBV27, the J call TRBJ2-2, with unresolved D. The CDR3 is 18 residues long. V was pared by 4 bases and J by 0 bases, with 18 bases between. Germline CDR1 MNHEY, CDR2 SMNVEV (reference sequence).

CDR3 nucleotide sequence: TGTGCCAGCAGCTTAATGGCAGGGAGAAATGAGCAGTTCTTC. This codes for CASSLMAGRNEQFF. The chain employs TRBV7-2 and TRBJ2-1, with D perhaps TRBD1 or TRBD2 (5 bases each). V gave up 2 bases and J gave up 7 bases, with 12 bases separating them. The V gene's germline CDR1 is SGHTA and CDR2 FQGNSA. The CDR3 sequence is 14 residues long.

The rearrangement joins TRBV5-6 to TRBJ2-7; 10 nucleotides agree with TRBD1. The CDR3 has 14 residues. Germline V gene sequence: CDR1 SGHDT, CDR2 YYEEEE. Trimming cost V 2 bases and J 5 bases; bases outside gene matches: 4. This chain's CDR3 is CASSFPGTGDEQYF. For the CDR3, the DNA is TGTGCCAGCAGCTTTCCCGGGACAGGGGACGAGCAGTACTTC.

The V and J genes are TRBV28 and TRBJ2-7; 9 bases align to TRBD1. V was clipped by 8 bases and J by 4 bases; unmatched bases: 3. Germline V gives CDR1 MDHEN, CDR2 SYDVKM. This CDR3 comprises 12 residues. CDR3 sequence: CASYDRGYEQYF. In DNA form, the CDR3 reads TGTGCCAGCTATGACAGGGGGTACGAGCAGTACTTC.

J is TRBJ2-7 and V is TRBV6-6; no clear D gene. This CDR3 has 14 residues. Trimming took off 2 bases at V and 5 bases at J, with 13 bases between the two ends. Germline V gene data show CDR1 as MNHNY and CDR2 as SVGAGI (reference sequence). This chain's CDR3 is CASSYARETDEQYF. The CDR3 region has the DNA TGTGCCAGCAGTTACGCAAGAGAGACGGACGAGCAGTACTTC.

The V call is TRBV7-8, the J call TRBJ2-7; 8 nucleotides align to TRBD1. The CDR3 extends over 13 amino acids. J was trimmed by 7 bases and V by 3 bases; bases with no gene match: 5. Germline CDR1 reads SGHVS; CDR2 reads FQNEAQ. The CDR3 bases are TGTGCCAGCAGCTTGGGACAGGCTGAAGAGCAGTACTTC. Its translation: CASSLGQAEEQYF.

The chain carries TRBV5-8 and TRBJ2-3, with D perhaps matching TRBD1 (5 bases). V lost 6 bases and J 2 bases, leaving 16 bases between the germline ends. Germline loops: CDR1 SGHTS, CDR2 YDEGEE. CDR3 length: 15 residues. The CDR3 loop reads CASNPDSLFTDTQYF. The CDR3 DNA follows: TGTGCCAGCAACCCAGACAGTCTATTCACAGATACGCAGTATTTT.

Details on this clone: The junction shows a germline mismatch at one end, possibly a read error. CDR3 in amino acids: CASPTYVRTKSGQRPDF. The CDR3 DNA reads TGTGCCAGCCCCACCTATGTCCGCACAAAGTCGGGCCAACGTCCTGACTTC. V is TRBV5-5 and J is TRBJ2-6, with unresolved D. In germline, CDR1 is SGHKS, CDR2 YYEKEE (reference sequence). CDR3 length equals 17 residues.

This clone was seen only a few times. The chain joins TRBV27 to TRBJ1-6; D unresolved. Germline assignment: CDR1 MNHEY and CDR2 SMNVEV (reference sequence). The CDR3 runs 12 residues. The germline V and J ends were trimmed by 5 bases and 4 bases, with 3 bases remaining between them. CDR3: CASSTYNSPLHF. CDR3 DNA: TGTGCCAGCAGTACTTATAATTCACCCCTCCACTTT.

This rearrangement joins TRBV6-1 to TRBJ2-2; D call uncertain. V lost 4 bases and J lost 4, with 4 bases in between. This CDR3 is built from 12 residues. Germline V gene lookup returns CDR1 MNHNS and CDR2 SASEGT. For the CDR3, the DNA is TGTGCCAGCAGTGGGGTCACCGGGGAGCTGTTTTTT. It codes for CASSGVTGELFF.

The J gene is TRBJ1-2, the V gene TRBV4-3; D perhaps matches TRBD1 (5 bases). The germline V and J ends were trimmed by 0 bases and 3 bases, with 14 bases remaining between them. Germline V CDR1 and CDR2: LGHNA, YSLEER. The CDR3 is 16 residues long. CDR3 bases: TGCGCCAGCAGCCAAGAAGGAGGGGTTGGTGACTATGGCTACACCTTC. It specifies CASSQEGGVGDYGYTF.

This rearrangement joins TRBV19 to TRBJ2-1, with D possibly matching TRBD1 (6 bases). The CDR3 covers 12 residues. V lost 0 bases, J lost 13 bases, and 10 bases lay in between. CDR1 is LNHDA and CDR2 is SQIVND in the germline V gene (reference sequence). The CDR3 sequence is CASSIEGASQFF. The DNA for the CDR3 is TGTGCCAGTAGTATAGAGGGGGCTAGTCAGTTCTTC.

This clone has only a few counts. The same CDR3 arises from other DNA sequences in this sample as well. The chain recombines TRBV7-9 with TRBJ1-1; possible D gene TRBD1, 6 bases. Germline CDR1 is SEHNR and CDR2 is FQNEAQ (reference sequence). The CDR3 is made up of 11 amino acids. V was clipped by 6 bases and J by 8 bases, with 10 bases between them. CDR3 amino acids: CASSSTGEAFF. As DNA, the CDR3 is TGTGCCAGCAGTTCCACAGGGGAAGCTTTCTTT.

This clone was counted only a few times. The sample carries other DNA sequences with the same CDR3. The CDR3 sequence: CASSYEGKAEAFF. In DNA, the CDR3 is TGTGCCAGCAGTTACGAGGGTAAGGCTGAAGCTTTCTTT. The chain links TRBV6-5 to TRBJ1-1; no firm D call. Germline CDR1 and CDR2: MNHEY and SVGAGI. V lost 2 bases to trimming and J lost 6 bases, with 10 bases between them. The CDR3 runs to 13 residues.